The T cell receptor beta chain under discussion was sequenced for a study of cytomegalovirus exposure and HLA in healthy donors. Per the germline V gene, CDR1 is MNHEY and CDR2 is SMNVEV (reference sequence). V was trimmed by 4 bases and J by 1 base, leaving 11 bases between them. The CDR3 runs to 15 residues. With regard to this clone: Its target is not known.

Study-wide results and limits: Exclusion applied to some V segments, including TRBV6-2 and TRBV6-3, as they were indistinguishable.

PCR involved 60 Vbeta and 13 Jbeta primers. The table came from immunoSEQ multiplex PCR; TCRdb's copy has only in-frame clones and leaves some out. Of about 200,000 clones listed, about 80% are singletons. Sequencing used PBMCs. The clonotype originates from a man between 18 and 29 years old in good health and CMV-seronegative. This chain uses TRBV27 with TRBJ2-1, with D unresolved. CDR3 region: CASSSQKRSYNEQFF. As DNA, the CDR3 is TGTGCCAGCAGTTCGCAGAAGAGGTCCTACAATGAGCAGTTCTTC.